This TCR beta chain was captured in a study of a mutant IDH1 vaccine in newly diagnosed glioma. Germline V lookup: CDR1 LNHDA, CDR2 SQIVND (reference sequence). CDR3 size: 14 residues. For this clone: What it binds is unknown.

Time point described: week 5, during vaccination. The vaccine gave 300 ug of a 20-mer mutant IDH1 peptide subcutaneously per dose. Sequencing was performed with immunoSEQ multiplex PCR; in TCRdb, only in-frame clones are kept and a portion is missing. The sample holds some 30,000 clones, roughly nine tenths seen once. The TCR originated in a young man with glioma. J is TRBJ2-5 and V is TRBV19; TRBD2 matches at 9 bases. The tail of the sequence fits TRBJ2-7 better, so the J call may be wrong. The sample in question was PBMCs, obtained from a glioma patient whose treatment included an IDH1 peptide vaccine. The CDR3: CASKSAGGPYEQYF. CDR3 nucleotide sequence: TGTGCCAGTAAGTCGGCGGGAGGGCCCTACGAGCAGTACTTC.